This T cell receptor beta chain was observed in a study of cytomegalovirus exposure and HLA in healthy donors. Primers: 60 Vbeta forward and 13 Jbeta reverse. Sequencing was performed with immunoSEQ multiplex PCR; in TCRdb, only in-frame clones are kept and a portion is missing. The sample lists more than 95,000 clones, about 79% occurring once. Overall study findings and caveats: Reported findings show TCR beta sequences accurately forecast HLA-A and HLA-B alleles in most subjects.

The CDR3 length is 15 residues. Unmatched junction bases numbered 2, after V lost 0 bases and J lost 3 bases. CDR1 is MNHEY, CDR2 SVGAGI, per germline. Turning to this clone: The antigen remains undetermined.

The gene calls are TRBV6-5 and TRBJ2-5; 9 positions agree with TRBD1. This clonotype originated in a man over 45 in good health and CMV-seronegative. The material sequenced was PBMCs. Here the CDR3 DNA reads TGTGCCAGCAGTTACTCCCGACAGGGGGAAGAGACCCAGTACTTC. Protein product: CASSYSRQGEETQYF.